This T cell receptor (beta chain) was found in a study of blood T cell repertoires in COVID-19 (dated by TCRdb to between 2020 and 2021). Background for the entire study: Samples covering the acute and convalescent phases of COVID-19 were provided by collaborators in the United States, Italy and Spain. The material from the prospective study consisted of cDNA or gDNA derived from T cells, B-cell-depleted T cells, or PBMCs. A freely available public database, intended as a resource for researchers studying the immune response to SARS-CoV-2, is where the repertoires were released. Deeply sampled blood TCRbeta repertoires from subjects exposed to, actively infected with, or recovered from COVID-19 were included in the dataset. Nearly every sample came with metadata listing a de-identified subject ID, COVID-19 status, age in years and sex. Samples came from the ongoing ImmuneRACE study (first 160 participants) plus 1,254 subjects from 6 global collaborators. Where available, HLA class I and class II types were obtained from metadata supplied by the sample provider rather than from assay-based typing. Here is what the overall study found, with its caveats: How much clinical and demographic metadata was included differed by source and by participant, and the metadata was provided uncurated.

This clone occurred once. No cognate antigen has been identified for it. The sample holds no much larger clone one base away, and base qualities are not on file. The collaborating institutions used their own protocols to collect whole blood in K2EDTA tubes. For TCRbeta analysis, collaborators shipped samples as frozen whole blood, isolated PBMCs, or DNA extracted from either of those sample types. V was cut back by 6 bases and J by 0 bases, leaving a gap of 17 bases between them. Sequences SNHLY (CDR1) and FYNNEI (CDR2) are obtained from the germline V gene. The CDR3 spans 16 residues, from the cysteine through the phenylalanine. Just CDR3 DNA is preserved here, 48 bases in frame from base 1. TCRbeta CDR3 regions were amplified from genomic DNA by means of the immunoSEQ Assay, a bias-controlled multiplex PCR. On the authors' methods: The number of nucleated cells in each sample was estimated by amplification of reference gene primers within the assay. To quantify the absolute abundance of each unique TCRbeta CDR3 rearrangement, sequence reads were collapsed and filtered. Productive Simpson clonality was computed per sample as the square root of Simpson's diversity index over productive rearrangements. TCRdb took over this immuneACCESS table, retaining in-frame rearrangements with V and J assigned. Such tables are incomplete; in checked studies, under half of the missing clones stem from an unresolved V gene, and the remainder is unexplained. V, J and clone size are those of that table, while D and trimming were read from the DNA. Across this sample there are 90,000 to 100,000 clones, with 80% to 90% seen only once. Over 1.5% of the sample belongs to the ten largest clones.

In this chain, TRBV2 is recombined with TRBJ2-5, with TRBD2 perhaps the D gene, on 6 matching bases. The receptor's source is a man older than 75 with acute or convalescent COVID-19. The material sequenced was peripheral blood. The CDR3 region has the sequence CASRGRPGSYQETQYF. The DNA is TGTGCCAGCAGGGGGAGGCCAGGGTCGTACCAAGAGACCCAGTACTTC.